In its sample, the clone carrying this T cell receptor (beta chain) was seen many times. Its target is not known. Amplification of TCR beta CDR3 regions used RNA transcripts. In the first round, RT-PCR was carried out with HTBI primers, and a multiplex PCR formed the second round. TCRdb re-derived calls from the multiplex PCR reads in MiXCR, one entry per CDR3 protein. The sample yields 200,000 to 250,000 distinct CDR3 sequences, 20% to 25% seen once. Orbital computed tomography, thyroid ultrasound, TRAb, serum thyroxine and clinical symptoms formed the basis of diagnosis. PBMCs had their origin in fresh peripheral blood (roughly 11 ml). This record belongs to a study of Graves' ophthalmopathy and Graves' hyperthyroidism. Points from the study as a whole: Ophthalmopathy versus stable hyperthyroidism: 13-signature model gave roughly 88% sensitivity, 75% to 82% specificity. Most expanded thyroid clonotypes above 0.001 frequency also appeared in blood.

Trimming removed 6 bases from V and 0 bases from J; junction bases left unmatched: 4. CDR1 is MNHEY, CDR2 SVGEGT, per germline. The CDR3 consists of 14 residues. The sequenced sample was peripheral blood. The rearrangement joins TRBV6-2 or TRBV6-3 to TRBJ2-7; TRBD2 matches 8 bases. This sequence was found in a woman aged 50 to 60 with Graves' ophthalmopathy. CDR3 region: CASRRAGASYEQYF. The CDR3 DNA is TGTGCCAGCAGACGAGCGGGAGCCTCCTACGAGCAGTACTTC.